These 8 T cell receptor beta chains were all obtained from the same sample, sequenced in a study of glioma-infiltrating T cells. The iRepertoire nested amplicon-rescue multiplex PCR amplified TCR alpha and beta CDR3s from RNA. TCRdb redid the calling of the multiplex PCR reads with MiXCR, one entry per CDR3 protein. The data hold around 190,000 distinct CDR3 sequences, with around 40% observed a single time. Input material: glioma tissue, nonneoplastic brain tissue, or PBMCs (not recorded which). These receptor sequences come from a human donor with low-grade glioma or glioblastoma, undergoing nonglioma brain surgery, or in good health (not recorded which).

This clonotype was counted ten times or more. The chain links TRBV18 to TRBJ1-2, with 7 bases that match TRBD1. V was pared by 5 bases and J by 5 bases, with 8 bases of the junction left unmatched. The CDR3 is 14 amino acids. The V gene's germline CDR1 is KGHSH and CDR2 LQKENI. The CDR3 region has the DNA TGTGCCAGCTCAAGGGACAGAAAAGGATATGGCTACACCTTC. It translates to CASSRDRKGYGYTF.

This clonotype was seen more than once but under ten times. This chain connects TRBV3-1 to TRBJ2-1; TRBD2 is a possible D gene (5 bases). Germline V lookup: CDR1 LGHDT, CDR2 YNNKEL (reference sequence). This CDR3 spans 14 amino acids. V dropped 1 base and J dropped 4 bases, with 8 bases sitting between them. The CDR3 DNA is TGTGCCAGCAGCCAAGTTACGGGATACAATGAGCAGTTCTTC. It yields the protein CASSQVTGYNEQFF.

Remarks on this clonotype: A single base separates this from a much larger clone, so it may be a read error. The genes are TRBV7-9 and TRBJ2-3, with D hard to call. CDR1 is SEHNR and CDR2 is FQNEAQ in the germline V gene (reference sequence). The length of the CDR3 is 15 residues. V shed 4 bases and J shed 0 bases, with 11 bases lying between them. CDR3 loop: CASSSEILSTDTQYF. The CDR3 coding sequence is TGTGCCAGCAGCTCAGAGATTCTTAGCACAGATACGCAGTATTTT.

At least ten counts were recorded for this clonotype. V gene TRBV2 combines with J gene TRBJ1-6; 9 nucleotides line up with TRBD1. The junction had 5 bases not matched to a gene; V was cut back by 6 bases and J by 5 bases. CDR3 length: 15 residues. Germline CDR1 and CDR2: SNHLY and FYNNEI. The CDR3 region has the DNA TGTGCCAGCAGCACACAGGGGGCACATAATTCACCCCTCCACTTT. Its protein is CASSTQGAHNSPLHF.

This clonotype was recorded only once. V usage is TRBV3-1 and J usage is TRBJ2-5; no clear D gene. The CDR3 runs to 14 residues. V was clipped by 1 base and J by 4 bases, with 10 bases between them. Germline V gene data show CDR1 as LGHDT and CDR2 as YNNKEL (reference sequence). CDR3 residues: CASSQGKTGETQYF. The CDR3 coding sequence is TGTGCCAGCAGCCAAGGAAAGACGGGAGAGACCCAGTACTTC.

This clonotype was recorded many times. The chain combines TRBV20-1 with TRBJ2-3, with 7 nucleotides matching TRBD1. The CDR3 consists of 15 residues. Germline V CDR1 and CDR2: DFQATT, SNEGSKA (reference sequence). Unmatched junction bases numbered 13, after V lost 6 bases and J lost 4 bases. The CDR3 sequence is CSAATLGQTPDTQYF. As DNA, the CDR3 is TGCAGTGCCGCGACTCTGGGACAGACTCCAGATACGCAGTATTTT.

On this clonotype: One junction end disagrees with the germline gene, perhaps due to a read error. The chain carries TRBV28 and TRBJ2-1; no reliable D call. The CDR3 covers 15 residues. The germline V gene encodes CDR1 MDHEN and CDR2 SYDVKM. The CDR3 DNA reads as TGTGCCAGCAGTCCACCCGGCTCCCGGAGCAATGAGCAGTTATTC. It translates to CASSPPGSRSNEQLF.

Of note for this clonotype: A much larger clone differs from this one at a single base, so this may be a read error. The rearrangement links TRBV28 to TRBJ2-1; 7 bases align to TRBD2. The germline V gene encodes CDR1 MDHEN and CDR2 SYDVKM. With 7 bases clipped from V and 4 bases from J, the junction kept 7 bases outside the gene matches. The CDR3 totals 14 residues. CDR3 in DNA: TGTGCCAGCATAGAGCGGGGAGGTTACAATGAGCAGTTCTTC. It yields the protein CASIERGGYNEQFF.